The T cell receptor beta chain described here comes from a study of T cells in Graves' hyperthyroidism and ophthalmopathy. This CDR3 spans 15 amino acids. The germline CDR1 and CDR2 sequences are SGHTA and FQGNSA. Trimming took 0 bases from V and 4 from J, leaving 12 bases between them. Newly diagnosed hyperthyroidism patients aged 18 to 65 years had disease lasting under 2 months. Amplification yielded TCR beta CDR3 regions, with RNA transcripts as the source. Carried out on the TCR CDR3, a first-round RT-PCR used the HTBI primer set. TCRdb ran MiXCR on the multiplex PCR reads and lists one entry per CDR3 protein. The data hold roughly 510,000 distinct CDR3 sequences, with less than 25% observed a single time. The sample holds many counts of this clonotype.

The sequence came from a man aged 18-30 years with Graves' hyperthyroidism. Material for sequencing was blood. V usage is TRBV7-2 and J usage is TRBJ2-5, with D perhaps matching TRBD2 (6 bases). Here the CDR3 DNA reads TGTGCCAGCAGCTTAGCGGGCCACGGGGGAGAGACCCAGTACTTC. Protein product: CASSLAGHGGETQYF.